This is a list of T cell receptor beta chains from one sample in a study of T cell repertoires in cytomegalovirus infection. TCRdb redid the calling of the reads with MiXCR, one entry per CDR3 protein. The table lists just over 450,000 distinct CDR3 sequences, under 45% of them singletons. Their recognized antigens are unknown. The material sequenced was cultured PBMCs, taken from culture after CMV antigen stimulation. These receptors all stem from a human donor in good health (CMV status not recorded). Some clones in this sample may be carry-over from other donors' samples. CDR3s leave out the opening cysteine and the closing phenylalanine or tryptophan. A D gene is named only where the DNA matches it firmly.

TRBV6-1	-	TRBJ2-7	ASSEAKDWYRYEQY
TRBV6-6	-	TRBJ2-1	ASTHRTNEQF
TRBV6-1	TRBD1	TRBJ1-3	ASGQDKFASGNTIY
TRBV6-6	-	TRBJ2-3	ASSRSSPTDTQY
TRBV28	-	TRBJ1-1	ASRDSQRRTEAF
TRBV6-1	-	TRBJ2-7	ASTRGTNEQY
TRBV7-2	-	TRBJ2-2	ASSISPGPITGELF
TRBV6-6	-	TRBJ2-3	ATFRGTDTQY
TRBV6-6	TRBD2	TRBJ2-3	ASTRTSGGFTDTQY
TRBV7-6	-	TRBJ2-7	ASSSRQVPRFYEQY
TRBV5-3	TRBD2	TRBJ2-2	ASSLGLAGPSGTGELF
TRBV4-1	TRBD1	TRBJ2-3	ASSHSRGTDTDTQY
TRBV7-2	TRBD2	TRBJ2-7	ASGLGYSYEQY
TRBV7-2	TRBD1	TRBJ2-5	ASSWRQGAGRYPGQETQY
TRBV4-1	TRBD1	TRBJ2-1	ASSQPGQGRNEQF
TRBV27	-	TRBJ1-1	ASSIDSSTEAF
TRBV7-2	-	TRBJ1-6	ASSLNPNVNSPLH
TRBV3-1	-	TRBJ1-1	ASSRNKGGLGAF
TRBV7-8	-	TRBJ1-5	ASSGRDGNQPQH
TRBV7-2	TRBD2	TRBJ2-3	ASSLLSGGASTDTQY
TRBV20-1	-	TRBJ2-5	SAAGTVYWETQY
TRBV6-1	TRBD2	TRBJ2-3	ASSALAGGSTQY
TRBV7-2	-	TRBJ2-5	ASSFWEVETQY
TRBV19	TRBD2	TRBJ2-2	ASRALAGGDTGELF
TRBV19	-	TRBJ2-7	ASSSGYKLNYEQY
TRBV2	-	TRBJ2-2	ASSARGGGTGELF
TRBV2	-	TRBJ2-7	ASSEFYEQY
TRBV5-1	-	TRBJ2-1	ASANERGEYNEQF